This T cell receptor beta chain appears in the sequencing data of a study of monozygotic twins with inflammatory bowel disease (dated by TCRdb to the late 2010s). With regard to the full study: A total of 28 monozygotic twin pairs were included in the full study, comprising nine German pairs (four IBD-concordant, five IBD-discordant) and 19 IBD-discordant Danish pairs. Each individual had, on average, about 151 000 unique TCRalpha sequences and 181 000 unique TCRbeta sequences available for analysis. Disease-associated traits were sought mainly through comparisons between IBD patients and their genetically identical healthy co-twins within discordant pairs.

From the germline V gene, CDR1 is ENHRY and CDR2 is SYGVKD. Taken from cysteine to phenylalanine, the CDR3 has 16 residues. No DNA accompanies this entry. Points the paper makes about the study in general: Compared with healthy twins, IBD patients shared fewer clonotypes with other individuals, and the difference was most pronounced in patients with signs of disease activity. Repertoire similarity did not differ between concordant and discordant twins, possibly due to limited statistical power. A decrease in TCRbeta repertoire diversity, as measured by inverse Simpson index, was observed in IBD patients compared with their healthy co-twins. The analysis was unable to tell apart different T cell subtypes. Because patients were on differing immunosuppressive treatments, the repertoires may have picked up extra background noise and inter-individual variability. No single strong signal or clonotype linked to IBD turned up in the results, so the idea that one exists was not supported.

From each donor, a roughly 2.5 ml peripheral blood sample was collected into PAXgene tubes and stored at -80 degrees C. Without any T cell sorting, total RNA was extracted from whole blood using the PAXgene blood miRNA kit on an automated QIAcube. Peripheral blood from monozygotic twin pairs, either concordant or discordant for inflammatory bowel disease, underwent deep TCRalpha and TCRbeta repertoire profiling that used unique molecular barcoding. Smoking habits were recorded for all twin pairs, and individuals were classified as current, former or never smokers. The library was produced with 5' RACE. The input for every TCR library was around 3,600 ng of total RNA. For each sample, cDNA synthesis with SMARTScribe reverse transcriptase was split into eight separate reactions. During cDNA synthesis, template switching introduced unique molecular identifiers that contained a 6-nucleotide sample barcode. TCRalpha and TCRbeta cDNA was amplified in two nested PCRs of about 17 and 10 cycles, and bead purification was carried out after each PCR. Before amplification, the cDNA was treated with uracil DNA-glycosylase and purified using the QIAquick PCR purification kit. In the second PCR, Illumina TruSeq-compatible adapters and sample-specific barcodes were added. TapeStation and Qubit were used to check library quality and concentration, and around 5 ng of each library went into the pool. Sequencing of pooled libraries was carried out on an Illumina HiSeq2500 single-index Rapid Run using 2 x 100 bp reads and custom sequencing primers. The study's processing was this. MiGEC version 1.2.6 was used for UMI-based consensus assembly to correct PCR and sequencing errors. MiXCR version 2.1.1 was used for V(D)J alignment, clonotype assembly and CDR3 extraction. Gene usage, clonotype sharing and MAIT/NKT TCR abundance were normalised by analysing the top 1000, 10 000 and 20 000 clonotypes per sample. After downsampling to 27 000 UMIs, diversity was calculated as the inverse Simpson index using the vegan R package. Paired Mann-Whitney U tests on discordant twin pairs were used, with Benjamini-Hochberg multiple-testing correction. After reprocessing by TCRdb, each CDR3 protein sequence is one entry, and no DNA is given. For this entry, the V and J calls and clone size follow TCRdb and not the study's own pipeline. This sample's table lists 85,000 to 110,000 distinct CDR3 sequences. Approximately 1.8% of the sample belongs to the ten largest clones.

For this clonotype: No antigen is known for it.

The V and J genes are TRBV10-3 and TRBJ2-6; TCRdb reports TRBD2, a call that lacks DNA to check it against. Sequenced input: blood. The sequence derives from a human donor with ulcerative colitis or Crohn's disease, or a healthy co-twin of an affected twin (not recorded which). The CDR3 reads CAIPGPPRPGANVLTF.